Listed here are 8 T cell receptor beta chains from one sample, sequenced in a study of blood T cell repertoires in COVID-19 (TCRdb year 2020). Receptor amplification or capture employed the immunoSEQ multiplex PCR assay. Not all clones reach the TCRdb copy of this immuneACCESS table, which keeps in-frame sequences only. Checked studies attribute under half of the gap to unresolved V genes and leave the rest unexplained. Within this sample are fewer than 350,000 clones, with 85% of them counted one time only. The ten largest clones represent under 2% of the sample. The sequencing sample was made of PBMCs or T cells enriched from blood (not recorded which). The receptor source for this set is a woman in her 30s who had been exposed to COVID-19.

Regarding this clone: This specimen includes other DNA sequences encoding the same CDR3. The rearrangement uses TRBV6-5 and TRBJ2-5; D remains unclear. The CDR3 spans 14 residues. V was trimmed by 0 bases and J by 2 bases, leaving 7 bases between them. Germline V gene sequence: CDR1 MNHEY, CDR2 SVGAGI. Here the CDR3 reads CASSYSGGQETQYF. CDR3 DNA: TGTGCCAGCAGTTACTCCGGCGGACAAGAGACCCAGTACTTC.

The rearrangement joins TRBV4-2 to TRBJ1-4, with unresolved D. CDR1 and CDR2 (germline): LGHNA, YNFKEQ. This CDR3 has 17 residues. Trimming stripped 4 bases from V and 6 bases from J, with 21 bases between. The CDR3 region has the DNA TGTGCCAGCAGCCTTAATAACTTCAGATCCGGGGATGAAAAACTGTTTTTT. This gives the protein CASSLNNFRSGDEKLFF.

The rearrangement joins TRBV18 to TRBJ1-1, with a tentative D call TRBD1 (5 bases). The germline gives CDR1 KGHSH, CDR2 LQKENI. The CDR3 is 14 residues long. V dropped 4 bases and J dropped 5 bases, with 14 bases sitting between them. This CDR3 is CASSRGGARTEAFF. Here the CDR3 DNA reads TGTGCCAGCTCACGGGGGGGAGCAAGAACTGAAGCTTTCTTT.

The V gene is TRBV29-1, the J gene TRBJ1-2, with 11 positions matching TRBD1. The CDR3 has 15 amino acids. Unmatched junction bases numbered 13, after V lost 6 bases and J lost 7 bases. CDR1 is SQVTM, CDR2 ANQGSEA, per germline. CDR3 residues: CSVTSVRTGGGGYTF. DNA for the CDR3: TGCAGCGTGACCTCTGTTCGGACAGGGGGCGGTGGCTACACCTTC.

The chain links TRBV19 to TRBJ2-5; 8 bases line up with TRBD1. The germline V gene has CDR1 LNHDA and CDR2 SQIVND (reference sequence). V lost 9 bases and J lost 2; bases outside the gene matches: 11. The CDR3 spans 15 residues. The CDR3 here is CASTGDRRLQETQYF. The CDR3 DNA reads TGTGCCAGCACGGGGGACAGGCGATTACAAGAGACCCAGTACTTC.

This rearrangement joins TRBV6-4 to TRBJ2-5; 11 bases line up with TRBD1. V lost 6 bases to trimming and J lost 7 bases; unmatched junction nucleotides: 10. This CDR3 comprises 15 residues. Germline values: CDR1 MRHNA, CDR2 SNTAGT. CDR3 nucleotide sequence: TGTGCCAGCAGGACTGGACAGGGGGCCCCGTGGACCCAGTACTTC. Protein: CASRTGQGAPWTQYF.

The chain recombines TRBV7-9 with TRBJ2-2; D unclear. This CDR3 region has 15 residues. The V gene lost 5 bases and the J gene lost 7 bases, with 17 bases spanning the gap. Per the germline V gene, CDR1 is SEHNR and CDR2 is FQNEAQ (reference sequence). The CDR3 is CASSLLSLLVGELFF. The CDR3 DNA sequence: TGTGCCAGCAGCCTTCTATCCTTGTTGGTCGGGGAGCTGTTTTTT.

The chain uses TRBV24-1 and TRBJ1-4, with 11 bases fitting TRBD1. V trimming: 6 bases; J trimming: 2 bases; junction bases outside the gene matches: 7. The CDR3 length is 17 residues. Germline V CDR1 and CDR2: KGHDR, SFDVKD. The CDR3 nucleotides read TGTGCCACCAGTCCCGGGACAGGGGGTGGTACTAATGAAAAACTGTTTTTT. It yields the protein CATSPGTGGGTNEKLFF.